This T cell receptor (beta chain) was identified during a study of PD-1 blockade in classical Hodgkin lymphoma. Overall study findings and caveats: Reported baseline diversity: healthy donors highest, relapsed/refractory patients lowest. Repertoire difference causes, possibly disease activity or prior therapy, remain undefined.

The protocol was immunoSEQ multiplex PCR, while the TCRdb copy is restricted to in-frame clones and leaves out a portion. The data show 3,000 or so clones, 60% to 80% seen once. Trimming cost V 8 bases and J 0 bases, with 4 bases left between them. CDR1 is LNHDA and CDR2 is SQIVND in the germline V gene (reference sequence). This CDR3 spans 11 amino acids. Comment on this clone: Antigen unknown.

Time point reported: newly diagnosed, previously untreated cHL patient sample. Researchers pulled CD8+ T cells out of thawed PBMCs using magnetic negative selection. Untreated, newly diagnosed classical Hodgkin lymphoma PBMCs served for comparison. The sequencing sample was made of CD8+ T cells from blood. The TCR was taken from a human donor with classical Hodgkin lymphoma. J is TRBJ1-1 and V is TRBV19; D unresolved. The CDR3 sequence: CASGVNTEAFF. The CDR3, as DNA: TGTGCCAGTGGGGTGAACACTGAAGCTTTCTTT.